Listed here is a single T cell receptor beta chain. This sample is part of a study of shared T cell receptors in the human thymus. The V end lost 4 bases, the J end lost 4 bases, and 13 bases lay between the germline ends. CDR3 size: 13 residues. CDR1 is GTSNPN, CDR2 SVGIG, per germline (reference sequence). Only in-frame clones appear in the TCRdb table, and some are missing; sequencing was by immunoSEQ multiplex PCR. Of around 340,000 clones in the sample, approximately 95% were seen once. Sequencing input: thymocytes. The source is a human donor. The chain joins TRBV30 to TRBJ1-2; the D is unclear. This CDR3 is CAWTLGLSYGYTF. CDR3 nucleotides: TGTGCCTGGACCCTTGGTCTTTCCTATGGCTACACCTTC.